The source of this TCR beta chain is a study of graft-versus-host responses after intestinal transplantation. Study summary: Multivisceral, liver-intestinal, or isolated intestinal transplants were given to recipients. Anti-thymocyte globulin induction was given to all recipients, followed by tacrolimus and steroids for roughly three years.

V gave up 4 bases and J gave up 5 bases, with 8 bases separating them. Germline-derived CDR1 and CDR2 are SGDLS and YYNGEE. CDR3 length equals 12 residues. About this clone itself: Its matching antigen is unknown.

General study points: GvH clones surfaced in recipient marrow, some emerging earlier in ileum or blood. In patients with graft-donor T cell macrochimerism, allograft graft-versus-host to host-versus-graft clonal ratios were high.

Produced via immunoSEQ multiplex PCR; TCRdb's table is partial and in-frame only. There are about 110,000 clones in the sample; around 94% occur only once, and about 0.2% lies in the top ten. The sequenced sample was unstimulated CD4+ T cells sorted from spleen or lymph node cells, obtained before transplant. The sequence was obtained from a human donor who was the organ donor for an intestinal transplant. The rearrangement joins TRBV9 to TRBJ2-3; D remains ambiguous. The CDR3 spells CASSLRGDTQYF. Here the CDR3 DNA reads TGTGCCAGCAGCCTTCGCGGAGATACGCAGTATTTT.